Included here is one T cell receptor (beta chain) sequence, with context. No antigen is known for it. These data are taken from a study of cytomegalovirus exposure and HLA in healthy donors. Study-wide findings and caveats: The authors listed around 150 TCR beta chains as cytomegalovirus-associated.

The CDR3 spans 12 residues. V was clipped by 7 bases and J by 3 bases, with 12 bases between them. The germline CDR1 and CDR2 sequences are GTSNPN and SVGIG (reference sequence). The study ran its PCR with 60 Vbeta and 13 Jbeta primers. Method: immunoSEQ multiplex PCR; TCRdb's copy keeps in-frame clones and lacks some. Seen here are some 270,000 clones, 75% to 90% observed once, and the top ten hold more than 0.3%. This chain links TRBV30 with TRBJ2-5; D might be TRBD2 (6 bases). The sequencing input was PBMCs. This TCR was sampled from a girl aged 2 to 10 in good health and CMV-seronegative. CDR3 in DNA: TGTGCCTCGACTAGAAGTGAAGAGACCCAGTACTTC. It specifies CASTRSEETQYF.